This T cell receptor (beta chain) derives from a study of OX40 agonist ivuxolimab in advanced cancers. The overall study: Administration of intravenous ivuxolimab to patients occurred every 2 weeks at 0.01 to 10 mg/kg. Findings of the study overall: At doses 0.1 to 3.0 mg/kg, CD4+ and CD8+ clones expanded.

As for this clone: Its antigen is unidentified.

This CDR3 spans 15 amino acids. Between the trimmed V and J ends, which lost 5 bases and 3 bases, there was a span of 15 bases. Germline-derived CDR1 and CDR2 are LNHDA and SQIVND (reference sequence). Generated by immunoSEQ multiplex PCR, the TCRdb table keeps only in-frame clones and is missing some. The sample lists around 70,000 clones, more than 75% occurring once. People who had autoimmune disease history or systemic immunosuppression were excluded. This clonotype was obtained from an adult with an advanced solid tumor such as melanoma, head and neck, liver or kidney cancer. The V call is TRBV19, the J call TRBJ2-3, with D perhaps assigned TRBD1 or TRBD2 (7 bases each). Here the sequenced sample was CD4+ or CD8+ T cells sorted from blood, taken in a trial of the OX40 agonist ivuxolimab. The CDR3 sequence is CASSPGGGRTDTQYF. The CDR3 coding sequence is TGTGCCAGTAGTCCAGGGGGGGGCCGTACAGATACGCAGTATTTT.